The entry below gives a single T cell receptor beta chain sequence along with its context. This entry is derived from a study of blood T cell repertoires in COVID-19. Background on the study: COVID-19 samples collected from the United States, Italy and Spain covered acute and convalescent phases. Sources were T cells, B-cell-depleted T cells, or PBMCs; the material itself was cDNA or gDNA.

Seattle's enrolled individuals joined amid active infection and were then monitored longitudinally. The germline gives CDR1 KGHDR, CDR2 SFDVKD. Trimming took off 2 bases at V and 3 bases at J, with 10 bases between the two ends. CDR3 length equals 14 residues. Per the study methods: Amplification from reference gene primers served as the basis for estimated nucleated cell counts. Assay used: immunoSEQ multiplex PCR; TCRdb lists only in-frame clones, some missing. That table gives V, J and clone size, and the DNA gave D and trimming. The sample yields about 280,000 clones, approximately 86% seen once. V and J are TRBV24-1 and TRBJ2-7; D is possibly TRBD1 (6 bases). Specimen: peripheral blood. The sequence came from a woman in her 70s with COVID-19, enrolled during active disease. The CDR3 protein is CATSDSGTNYEQYF. The CDR3 DNA reads TGTGCCACCAGTGATTCCGGGACAAACTACGAGCAGTACTTC.